One sample yielded the 9 T cell receptor beta chains listed below, sequenced in a study of cytomegalovirus exposure and HLA in healthy donors. The PCR contained 60 Vbeta and 13 Jbeta primers. Using immunoSEQ multiplex PCR, the repertoire was profiled, and TCRdb retains in-frame clones only, with some absent. Among fewer than 250,000 clones listed, 65% to 85% were seen once. The sequenced sample consisted of PBMCs. Receptor source: a man aged 18 to 35 in good health and CMV-seronegative.

The rearrangement uses TRBV10-2 and TRBJ2-7; the match to TRBD1 covers 11 bases. The CDR3 extends over 14 amino acids. The junction had 3 bases not matched to a gene; V was cut back by 4 bases and J by 4 bases. Germline V gene sequence: CDR1 WSHSY, CDR2 SAAADI. The CDR3 region has the DNA TGCGCCAGCAGTGCGGGGACAGGGGGGTACGAGCAGTACTTC. Residues: CASSAGTGGYEQYF.

This clone was detected a few times. The chain is built from TRBV4-1 and TRBJ1-2; 10 bases fit TRBD1. V shed 2 bases, J shed 8 bases, and the junction held 8 bases outside the gene matches. Per the germline V gene, CDR1 is MGHRA and CDR2 is YSYEKL. The CDR3 extends over 15 amino acids. The CDR3 DNA reads as TGCGCCAGCAGCCAACTGGGACAGGGGTCCCAGGGCTACACCTTC. Translated, it gives CASSQLGQGSQGYTF.

The V call is TRBV7-2, the J call TRBJ2-2; no reliable D call. The ends were cut back, 5 bases at V and 7 bases at J, with 11 bases in the middle. Germline CDR1 reads SGHTA; CDR2 reads FQGNSA. The CDR3 consists of 13 residues. The DNA for the CDR3 is TGTGCCAGCAGCCCTCCTAAGCACGGGGAGCTGTTTTTT. Residues: CASSPPKHGELFF.

The chain combines TRBV15 with TRBJ2-5, with D possibly being TRBD2 (6 bases). The CDR3 has 17 residues. Trimming took off 0 bases at V and 3 bases at J, with 17 bases between the two ends. The germline V gene encodes CDR1 LNHNV and CDR2 YYDKDF (reference sequence). CDR3 in amino acids: CATSRDPQFGGKETQYF. The CDR3 DNA reads TGTGCCACCAGCAGAGATCCCCAATTTGGGGGGAAAGAGACCCAGTACTTC.

This sequence joins TRBV6-4 and TRBJ2-1; D is undetermined. CDR3 length equals 14 residues. Germline V gives CDR1 MRHNA, CDR2 SNTAGT. V was cut by 6 bases and J by 0 bases, with 9 bases left in between. CDR3 sequence: CASSRLDSYNEQFF. In DNA form, the CDR3 reads TGTGCCAGCAGCCGACTCGACTCCTACAATGAGCAGTTCTTC.

The table lists this clone with a few counts. This rearrangement joins TRBV5-4 to TRBJ2-1; D might be TRBD2 (6 bases). V lost 0 bases to trimming and J lost 10 bases, with 26 bases between them. The germline gives CDR1 SGHNT, CDR2 YYREEE (reference sequence). This CDR3 comprises 18 residues. DNA for the CDR3: TGTGCCAGCAGCTTGGCCCTCTATACCGGGACTCTCACCAAGGAGCAGTTCTTC. This sequence encodes CASSLALYTGTLTKEQFF.

The CDR3 DNA sequence: TGTGCCAGCAGTTCCTCCCTCGCGCAGTATTTT. It translates to CASSSSLAQYF. The V call is TRBV27, the J call TRBJ2-3; D is ambiguous. Germline CDR1 reads MNHEY; CDR2 reads SMNVEV (reference sequence). The CDR3 is 11 residues long. The V gene lost 4 bases and the J gene lost 10 bases, with 9 bases spanning the gap.

Turning to this clone: At one of its ends the junction is not consistent with the germline gene, which may arise from a read error. This rearrangement joins TRBV7-7 to TRBJ2-7; TRBD2 matches 13 bases. Looked up from germline, CDR1 is SSHAT and CDR2 is FNYEAQ (reference sequence). The length of the CDR3 is 19 residues. The CDR3 coding sequence is TGTGCTAGCAGCTTCAAAGGACTAGCGGGAGAGGGTTTCCCCTACGAGCAGTACTTC. Residues: CASSFKGLAGEGFPYEQYF.

CDR3 loop: CASSPSGVQETQYF. CDR3 bases: TGTGCCAGCAGCCCCTCAGGGGTCCAAGAGACCCAGTACTTC. The gene calls are TRBV5-6 and TRBJ2-5, with D perhaps TRBD1 (6 bases). V lost 4 bases to trimming and J lost 1 base, with 11 bases between them. CDR3 length: 14 amino acids. Germline loops: CDR1 SGHDT, CDR2 YYEEEE.